These 10 T cell receptor beta chains were sequenced from one sample in a study of cytomegalovirus exposure and HLA in healthy donors. It was with 60 Vbeta and 13 Jbeta primers that the PCR ran. TCRdb's table, derived via immunoSEQ multiplex PCR, lists solely in-frame clones and lacks some. The top ten hold around 1.3% of the sample, which has around 150,000 clones, more than 65% seen once. The sample comprised PBMCs. The receptors were gathered from a woman between 50 and 59 years old in good health and CMV-seronegative.

The genes are TRBV27 and TRBJ1-1, with unresolved D. Germline lookup yields CDR1 MNHEY and CDR2 SMNVEV (reference sequence). The length of the CDR3 is 16 residues. Trimming cost V 2 bases and J 0 bases, with 13 bases left between them. The CDR3, as DNA: TGTGCCAGCAGTTTAAGAACAGCCCCCATGAACACTGAAGCTTTCTTT. As protein: CASSLRTAPMNTEAFF.

V usage is TRBV18 and J usage is TRBJ1-1; TRBD1 agrees at 8 bases. The CDR3 is made up of 17 amino acids. V lost 4 bases to trimming and J lost 0 bases; unmatched junction nucleotides: 10. From germline, CDR1 is KGHSH and CDR2 LQKENI. The CDR3 DNA reads as TGTGCCAGCTCACAGCAAAGACTACAGGGGGTGAACACTGAAGCTTTCTTT. Translating it yields CASSQQRLQGVNTEAFF. The entire variable domain, with the rest obtained from reference TRBV18 and TRBJ1-1, is as follows: NAGVMQNPRHLVRRRGQEARLRCSPMKGHSHVYWYRQLPEEGLKFMVYLQKENIIDESGMPKERFSAEFPKEGPSILRIQQVVRGDSAAYFCASSQQRLQGVNTEAFFGQGTRLTVV.

The V and J genes are TRBV19 and TRBJ2-3; D might be TRBD1 (5 bases). Germline CDR1 is LNHDA and CDR2 is SQIVND (reference sequence). The V gene lost 3 bases and the J gene lost 2 bases, with 12 bases spanning the gap. The CDR3 has 15 residues. In DNA form, the CDR3 reads TGTGCCAGTAGTATTGGCAGGGTAGACACAGATACGCAGTATTTT. This codes for CASSIGRVDTDTQYF.

The gene calls are TRBV15 and TRBJ2-7; tentative D call: TRBD1 (6 bases). Looked up from germline, CDR1 is LNHNV and CDR2 is YYDKDF (reference sequence). CDR3 size: 14 residues. Trimming pared 4 bases from V and 0 bases from J, leaving 10 bases between. The CDR3 protein is CATSKGGYSYEQYF. The CDR3, as DNA: TGTGCCACCAGCAAAGGGGGATACTCCTACGAGCAGTACTTC.

CDR3 sequence reads: CASSFLDRGWAGELFF. The CDR3 DNA is TGTGCCAGCAGTTTTCTCGACAGGGGTTGGGCCGGGGAGCTGTTTTTT. The chain couples TRBV28 to TRBJ2-2; 8 bases match TRBD1. The germline gives CDR1 MDHEN, CDR2 SYDVKM. V dropped 3 bases and J dropped 6; count of bases not matched to a gene: 9. The CDR3 totals 16 residues.

V usage is TRBV28 and J usage is TRBJ2-7; TRBD1 aligns across 7 bases. This CDR3 spans 11 amino acids. The ends lost 5 bases at V and 7 bases at J; junction bases unmatched: 2. CDR1 and CDR2 (germline): MDHEN, SYDVKM. The chain's CDR3 is CASSPQGEQYF. The CDR3 DNA is TGTGCCAGCAGTCCACAGGGGGAGCAGTACTTC.

J is TRBJ1-1 and V is TRBV18, with D hard to call. Trimming cost V 2 bases and J 7 bases, with 11 bases left between them. Germline CDR1 KGHSH, CDR2 LQKENI. The CDR3 spans 13 residues. CDR3 sequence: CASSPESSGEAFF. CDR3 coding DNA: TGTGCCAGCTCACCAGAGTCTTCCGGTGAAGCTTTCTTT.

The chain uses TRBV7-8 and TRBJ1-1, with a tentative D call TRBD1 (5 bases). Germline loops: CDR1 SGHVS, CDR2 FQNEAQ. Trimming removed 10 bases at V and 7 bases at J, with 19 bases between. This CDR3 region has 13 residues. This chain's CDR3 is CAIGGAPSGEAFF. In DNA form, the CDR3 reads TGTGCCATAGGAGGGGCACCAAGTGGTGAAGCTTTCTTT.

J is TRBJ2-3 and V is TRBV10-1, with TRBD2 identical over 14 bases. The CDR3 runs 20 residues. Trimming took 2 bases from V and 1 from J; bases not matched to a gene: 11. From germline, CDR1 is WNHNN and CDR2 SYGVQD (reference sequence). The CDR3 here is CASSEQPLPGLAGGTDTQYF. The CDR3 bases are TGCGCCAGCAGTGAGCAACCTTTACCGGGACTAGCGGGGGGCACAGATACGCAGTATTTT.

The table lists this clone with a few counts. The chain combines TRBV9 with TRBJ2-5, with TRBD2 matching over 10 bases. This CDR3 region has 18 residues. J lost 4 bases, V lost 0 bases, and 12 bases had no gene match. Germline CDR1 SGDLS, CDR2 YYNGEE. This CDR3 is CASSVGASGSWLGETQYF. The CDR3 nucleotides read TGTGCCAGCAGCGTAGGGGCTAGCGGGAGTTGGTTGGGAGAGACCCAGTACTTC.